These 9 T cell receptor beta chains originate from one sample sequenced in a study of beta chain features in type 1 diabetes. As every portion of the isolated RNA was reverse transcribed, the sequencing read expressed TCRB transcripts. Sequenced by immunoSEQ multiplex PCR; TCRdb stores in-frame clones only, minus some. The repertoire has nearly 250,000 clones, 11% to 15% of them found once; the top ten carry around 0.026%. Sequenced input: naive CD4+ T cells from blood. The receptors were sampled from a woman aged 40 to 50 in good health.

The chain has TRBV18 and TRBJ1-5; D perhaps matches TRBD1 (5 bases). V lost 2 bases to trimming and J lost 4 bases, with 9 bases between them. Looked up from germline, CDR1 is KGHSH and CDR2 is LQKENI. The CDR3 runs to 14 residues. The DNA for the CDR3 is TGTGCCAGCTCACCATCTCAGGGTAATCAGCCCCAGCATTTT. Translated, it gives CASSPSQGNQPQHF.

The CDR3 loop is CASSASGLAGGQETQYF. For the CDR3, the DNA is TGTGCCAGCAGCGCTAGCGGACTAGCGGGAGGCCAAGAGACCCAGTACTTC. The J gene is TRBJ2-5, the V gene TRBV9; 14 positions match TRBD2. The CDR3 has 17 residues. Germline V gene data show CDR1 as SGDLS and CDR2 as YYNGEE. Trimming took 3 bases from V and 1 from J; bases not matched to a gene: 5.

This clone was found a few times. V is TRBV10-3 and J is TRBJ2-5, with a tentative D call TRBD2 (6 bases). The CDR3 covers 17 residues. Germline CDR1 and CDR2: ENHRY and SYGVKD. V was cut by 4 bases and J by 4 bases, with 22 bases left in between. The CDR3 sequence is CAISGSLRGEGGETQYF. The CDR3 bases are TGTGCCATCAGTGGGAGCCTTAGGGGCGAGGGAGGAGAGACCCAGTACTTC.

The genes are TRBV19 and TRBJ2-6; 10 bases line up with TRBD1. There are 15 residues in the CDR3. The V and J ends lost 7 bases and 4 bases, in that order; junction bases with no gene match: 4. Germline CDR1 and CDR2: LNHDA and SQIVND (reference sequence). CDR3 loop: CASTGTGAGANVLTF. CDR3 nucleotide sequence: TGTGCCAGTACCGGGACAGGGGCCGGGGCCAACGTCCTGACTTTC.

This rearrangement joins TRBV6-5 to TRBJ2-2, with a possible D match to TRBD1 (5 bases). Trimming pared 5 bases from V and 4 bases from J, leaving 11 bases between. The length of the CDR3 is 14 residues. The germline gives CDR1 MNHEY, CDR2 SVGAGI. CDR3: CASSLQGPTGELFF. The CDR3 nucleotides are TGTGCCAGCAGTCTTCAGGGCCCCACCGGGGAGCTGTTTTTT.

The chain employs TRBV5-6 and TRBJ2-3; TRBD2 might be the D (6 bases). The germline V gene has CDR1 SGHDT and CDR2 YYEEEE. The CDR3 loop spans 15 amino acids. Trimming removed 10 bases from V and 4 bases from J, with 22 bases in between. CDR3 nucleotides: TGTGCCGAACCCGCCCGGGGACTGGGCGCAGATACGCAGTATTTT. It yields the protein CAEPARGLGADTQYF.

This clone was observed a handful of times. The genes are TRBV5-8 and TRBJ2-5; a possible D gene is TRBD1 (6 bases). Between the trimmed V and J ends, which lost 2 bases and 1 base, there was a span of 9 bases. CDR3 length equals 14 residues. Germline lookup yields CDR1 SGHTS and CDR2 YDEGEE. CDR3 in DNA: TGTGCCAGCAGCTTTGGACAGCTCCAAGAGACCCAGTACTTC. Its translation is CASSFGQLQETQYF.

This chain connects TRBV7-9 to TRBJ1-6, with a tentative D call TRBD1 (6 bases). The germline V gene has CDR1 SEHNR and CDR2 FQNEAQ (reference sequence). V was shortened by 7 bases and J by 1 base, with 14 bases between the two germline ends. CDR3 length: 16 residues. The CDR3 DNA follows: TGTGCCAGCATAAAAAGTCAGGGGTCCTATAATTCACCCCTCCACTTT. This gives the protein CASIKSQGSYNSPLHF.

In its sample, this clone was seen a few times. The chain joins TRBV19 to TRBJ2-1, with a tentative D call TRBD2 (5 bases). Trimming took 5 bases from V and 6 from J, leaving 17 bases between them. The CDR3 spans 15 residues. Germline V gene lookup returns CDR1 LNHDA and CDR2 SQIVND (reference sequence). CDR3 loop: CASSPAGRLSNEQFF. The CDR3 nucleotides read TGTGCCAGTAGTCCAGCAGGCCGACTATCCAATGAGCAGTTCTTC.